These 25 T cell receptor beta chains share one sample of origin, sequenced in a study of T cells in Graves' hyperthyroidism and ophthalmopathy. TCR beta CDR3 region amplification was performed from RNA transcripts. RT-PCR in the first round (using the HTBI primer set) targeted the TCR CDR3. TCRdb fed the multiplex PCR reads into MiXCR, producing one record per CDR3 protein. This table holds about 640,000 distinct CDR3 sequences, under 25% found once. The sequenced sample was blood. The receptors shown here come from a man aged 25 to 40 with Graves' ophthalmopathy.

The chain joins TRBV24-1 to TRBJ1-4, with D perhaps TRBD1 (6 bases). The CDR3 spans 15 residues. CDR1 is KGHDR and CDR2 is SFDVKD in the germline V gene. V dropped 4 bases and J dropped 2 bases, with 10 bases sitting between them. The DNA for the CDR3 is TGTGCCACCAGTGAGGCAGGGGTGACTAATGAAAAACTGTTTTTT. Its translation is CATSEAGVTNEKLFF.

The chain couples TRBV20-1 to TRBJ2-7; TRBD2 aligns across 10 bases. This CDR3 has 14 amino acids. CDR1 DFQATT and CDR2 SNEGSKA come from the germline V gene (reference sequence). Unmatched junction bases numbered 6, after V lost 6 bases and J lost 1 base. In DNA form, the CDR3 reads TGCAGTGCCCTTAGCGGGAGGACATCCTACGAGCAGTACTTC. This sequence encodes CSALSGRTSYEQYF.

The CDR3 sequence: CASTNDRGPIGYTF. The CDR3 nucleotides are TGTGCCAGCACCAACGACAGGGGCCCCATTGGCTACACCTTC. J is TRBJ1-2 and V is TRBV28; 8 bases align to TRBD1. Trimming removed 7 bases from V and 7 bases from J; junction bases left unmatched: 11. Germline CDR1 MDHEN, CDR2 SYDVKM. There are 14 residues in the CDR3.

This clonotype was counted only a few times. This rearrangement joins TRBV29-1 to TRBJ2-3; 8 positions agree with TRBD1. Germline V gene sequence: CDR1 SQVTM, CDR2 ANQGSEA. The V segment lost 1 base and the J segment 3 bases; nucleotides outside the gene matches: 6. CDR3 length equals 15 residues. The CDR3 DNA is TGCAGCGTTGAAGGACAGGGGATTGGAACAGATACGCAGTATTTT. It encodes CSVEGQGIGTDTQYF.

The sample holds many counts of this clonotype. The gene calls are TRBV27 and TRBJ1-5; 9 bases are a match to TRBD1. This CDR3 has 17 residues. CDR1 MNHEY and CDR2 SMNVEV come from the germline V gene (reference sequence). With 6 bases clipped from V and 1 base from J, the junction kept 10 bases outside the gene matches. CDR3 nucleotide sequence: TGTGCCAGCAGACGAAGACAGGGGGAGGGAAGCAATCAGCCCCAGCATTTT. Its protein product is CASRRRQGEGSNQPQHF.

There are a few counts of this clonotype. The chain has TRBV6-2 or TRBV6-3 and TRBJ1-5; 8 bases are a match to TRBD1. CDR1 is MNHEY, CDR2 SVGEGT, per germline. The CDR3 runs 15 residues. V was clipped by 6 bases and J by 6 bases; unmatched bases: 10. The CDR3 protein is CASSSGQGPIQPQHF. Here the CDR3 DNA reads TGTGCCAGCAGCAGCGGACAGGGTCCCATTCAGCCCCAGCATTTT.

This rearrangement joins TRBV12-3 or TRBV12-4 to TRBJ2-1, with 9 bases fitting TRBD2. This CDR3 has 15 amino acids. With 3 bases clipped from V and 9 bases from J, the junction kept 9 bases outside the gene matches. The DNA for the CDR3 is TGTGCCAGCAGTTTGGCTAGCGGGATGATAGTTGAGCAGTTCTTC. This gives the protein CASSLASGMIVEQFF.

The chain combines TRBV29-1 with TRBJ2-1, with D possibly matching TRBD2 (5 bases). The V and J ends lost 6 bases and 0 bases respectively, with 12 bases between them. CDR3 length equals 14 residues. Per germline, CDR1 SQVTM and CDR2 ANQGSEA. The CDR3 DNA is TGCAGCGTCCACGCCCGGGGCTCCTACAATGAGCAGTTCTTC. Residues: CSVHARGSYNEQFF.

This clonotype was counted only a few times. The rearrangement joins TRBV7-2 to TRBJ2-3, with TRBD2 as a possible D gene (6 bases). V was cut by 1 base and J by 3 bases, with 14 bases left in between. CDR1 and CDR2 (germline): SGHTA, FQGNSA. The CDR3 extends over 16 amino acids. CDR3 DNA: TGTGCCAGCAGCTTAGGTGCTAGCGCATTTACAGATACGCAGTATTTT. Protein: CASSLGASAFTDTQYF.

This clonotype was found a few times. This chain links TRBV7-8 with TRBJ1-2, with D possibly being TRBD1 (6 bases). Germline V gene data show CDR1 as SGHVS and CDR2 as FQNEAQ. CDR3 length: 15 residues. V dropped 0 bases and J dropped 5 bases, with 13 bases sitting between them. The CDR3 nucleotides are TGTGCCAGCAGCTTAGCCCTACAGGGCGAGTATGGCTACACCTTC. It codes for CASSLALQGEYGYTF. Based on the CDR3 plus reference TRBV7-8 and TRBJ1-2, the full variable domain is GAGVSQSPRYKVAKRGQDVALRCDPISGHVSLFWYQQALGQGPEFLTYFQNEAQLDKSGLPSDRFFAERPEGSVSTLKIQRTQQEDSAVYLCASSLALQGEYGYTFGSGTRLTVV.

This sequence joins TRBV29-1 and TRBJ2-3; D is undetermined. Germline CDR1 is SQVTM and CDR2 is ANQGSEA. The CDR3 contains 12 residues. V lost 4 bases and J 4 bases, leaving 9 bases between the germline ends. The CDR3 protein is CSVVSKADTQYF. CDR3 in DNA: TGCAGCGTTGTCAGTAAAGCAGATACGCAGTATTTT.

This clonotype was counted at least ten times. This chain joins TRBV20-1 and TRBJ2-7, with TRBD1 matching over 7 bases. The CDR3 has 14 amino acids. Per germline, CDR1 DFQATT and CDR2 SNEGSKA (reference sequence). Trimming cost V 7 bases and J 5 bases; bases outside gene matches: 14. The CDR3 spells CSVRPWTGKDEQYF. For the CDR3, the DNA is TGCAGTGTACGCCCATGGACAGGTAAAGACGAGCAGTACTTC.

At least ten counts were recorded for this clonotype. The CDR3 is CASSDSALNQPQHF. The CDR3 DNA is TGTGCCAGCAGTGACTCGGCCCTAAATCAGCCCCAGCATTTT. The V and J genes are TRBV2 and TRBJ1-5, with unresolved D. CDR3 length: 14 residues. CDR1 is SNHLY, CDR2 FYNNEI, per germline. Between the trimmed V and J ends, which lost 3 bases and 4 bases, there was a span of 10 bases. Full variable domain (missing parts from reference TRBV2 and TRBJ1-5): EPEVTQTPSHQVTQMGQEVILRCVPISNHLYFYWYRQILGQKVEFLVSFYNNEISEKSEIFDDQFSVERPDGSNFTLKIRSTKLEDSAMYFCASSDSALNQPQHFGDGTRLSIL.

The gene calls are TRBV4-1 and TRBJ1-2; the D is unclear. This CDR3 is built from 12 residues. Trimming left V 5 bases short and J 5 bases short, with 9 bases between. Germline V gives CDR1 MGHRA, CDR2 YSYEKL. The CDR3 loop is CASSGVGYGYTF. CDR3 nucleotide sequence: TGCGCCAGCAGCGGGGTCGGATATGGCTACACCTTC.

The chain employs TRBV7-9 and TRBJ2-2, with a possible D match to TRBD2 (5 bases). CDR1 is SEHNR, CDR2 FQNEAQ, per germline (reference sequence). V was shortened by 2 bases and J by 4 bases, with 8 bases between the two germline ends. CDR3 length: 14 amino acids. The CDR3: CASSLRELTGELFF. DNA for the CDR3: TGTGCCAGCAGCTTACGGGAACTCACCGGGGAGCTGTTTTTT.

This chain links TRBV27 with TRBJ2-3, with D perhaps matching TRBD2 (5 bases). V was trimmed by 5 bases and J by 0 bases, leaving 15 bases between them. This CDR3 has 16 amino acids. Germline CDR1 reads MNHEY; CDR2 reads SMNVEV (reference sequence). CDR3 DNA: TGTGCCAGCAGTACCCGCGGAGGTCTAAGCACAGATACGCAGTATTTT. Amino acids: CASSTRGGLSTDTQYF.

Worth noting for this clonotype: The junction and the germline gene differ at one end; a read error may be behind it. The V gene is TRBV6-1, the J gene TRBJ1-5, with TRBD1 matching 7 bases. The CDR3 is made up of 15 amino acids. Germline loops: CDR1 MNHNS, CDR2 SASEGT. The CDR3 DNA is TGTGTCAGCAGCGGAGGGGGCGCCGGGGATCAGCCCCAGCATTTT. Amino acid sequence: CVSSGGGAGDQPQHF.

This clonotype was observed a few times. The chain employs TRBV11-2 and TRBJ2-7; D is uncertain. Germline CDR1 SGHAT, CDR2 FQNNGV. The germline V and J ends were trimmed by 1 base and 0 bases, with 10 bases remaining between them. The CDR3 contains 15 residues. CDR3 protein: CASSLGILLSYEQYF. Written as DNA, the CDR3 is TGTGCCAGCAGCTTAGGTATATTACTCTCCTACGAGCAGTACTTC.

This clonotype was seen only a few times. The rearrangement uses TRBV6-1 and TRBJ2-7; D unclear. Germline loops: CDR1 MNHNS, CDR2 SASEGT. V was pared by 5 bases and J by 3 bases, with 17 bases between. This CDR3 has 15 residues. The CDR3 DNA reads TGTGCCAGCAGTAGAGGAACTCCCGAGGTCTACGAGCAGTACTTC. The encoded protein is CASSRGTPEVYEQYF.

The J gene is TRBJ1-3, the V gene TRBV12-3 or TRBV12-4, with D perhaps matching TRBD1 (6 bases). Between the trimmed V and J ends, which lost 10 bases and 1 base, there was a span of 17 bases. The length of the CDR3 is 15 residues. The DNA of the CDR3 is TGTGCCACCCTAATACAGGGAGGGTCTGGAAACACCATATATTTT. Encoded protein: CATLIQGGSGNTIYF.

The V call is TRBV24-1, the J call TRBJ2-3, with D perhaps TRBD1 or TRBD2 (5 bases each). The CDR3 contains 14 residues. Trimming stripped 7 bases from V and 1 base from J, with 11 bases between. CDR1 KGHDR and CDR2 SFDVKD come from the germline V gene. CDR3 bases: TGTGCCACCAGAGGGACGTTCGGCACAGATACGCAGTATTTT. It is translated as CATRGTFGTDTQYF.

The gene calls are TRBV27 and TRBJ2-5; D may correspond to TRBD1 or TRBD2 (6 bases each). Germline V gene sequence: CDR1 MNHEY, CDR2 SMNVEV (reference sequence). The CDR3 runs 15 residues. Trimming cost V 6 bases and J 3 bases, with 17 bases left between them. CDR3 nucleotides: TGTGCCAGCAGCGGAGGGGCGGCAGGGGAAGAGACCCAGTACTTC. Amino acids: CASSGGAAGEETQYF.

The V and J genes are TRBV6-2 or TRBV6-3 and TRBJ1-6, with a tentative D call TRBD1 (6 bases). This CDR3 is 16 amino acids long. Trimming stripped 2 bases from V and 2 bases from J, with 10 bases between. The V gene's germline CDR1 is MNHEY and CDR2 SVGEGT. The CDR3 nucleotides are TGTGCCAGCAGTTACACAGGGAGCCCCTATAATTCACCCCTCCACTTT. Its protein product is CASSYTGSPYNSPLHF.

This clonotype has a count of ten or more. CDR3 amino acids: CASSLHGGEPAFF. For the CDR3, the DNA is TGTGCCAGCAGTTTACACGGGGGCGAGCCAGCTTTCTTT. J is TRBJ1-1 and V is TRBV27, with D perhaps matching TRBD1 (6 bases). V was trimmed by 2 bases and J by 10 bases, leaving 14 bases between them. Germline V gene lookup returns CDR1 MNHEY and CDR2 SMNVEV (reference sequence). The CDR3 is 13 residues long.

The V gene is TRBV19, the J gene TRBJ1-5, with 9 bases matching TRBD1. The germline V gene encodes CDR1 LNHDA and CDR2 SQIVND (reference sequence). V shed 5 bases and J 7 bases; nucleotides not matched to a gene: 6. This CDR3 is 14 amino acids long. The CDR3 loop is CASSPWTGEQPQHF. The CDR3 DNA sequence: TGTGCCAGTAGTCCCTGGACAGGGGAACAGCCCCAGCATTTT. Based on the CDR3 plus reference TRBV19 and TRBJ1-5, the full variable domain is DGGITQSPKYLFRKEGQNVTLSCEQNLNHDAMYWYRQDPGQGLRLIYYSQIVNDFQKGDIAEGYSVSREKKESFPLTVTSAQKNPTAFYLCASSPWTGEQPQHFGDGTRLSIL.